This T cell receptor beta chain emerged from a study of blood T cells in healthy people across ages. The CDR3 is 14 residues long. Trimming shortened V by 3 bases and J by 3 bases, and 10 bases separated the two germline ends. The V gene's germline CDR1 is MDHEN and CDR2 SYDVKM. A J-beta primer mix and a sample-barcoded 5' primer were used in a second PCR of roughly 6 to 12 cycles. TCRdb used MiXCR to reprocess the 5' RACE reads, holding one entry per CDR3 protein. Here the sample spans 850,000 to 1,000,000 distinct CDR3 sequences, roughly 51% being singletons. The source is a woman aged 60 to 75 in good health. J is TRBJ2-3 and V is TRBV28; D gene unclear. What was sequenced was blood. The CDR3 nucleotides read TGTGCCAGCAGTTTGCCCCGCACGACAGATACGCAGTATTTT. It codes for CASSLPRTTDTQYF. Combining the CDR3 with reference TRBV28 and TRBJ2-3 gives the whole variable domain DVKVTQSSRYLVKRTGEKVFLECVQDMDHENMFWYRQDPGLGLRLIYFSYDVKMKEKGDIPEGYSVSREKKERFSLILESASTNQTSMYLCASSLPRTTDTQYFGPGTRLTVL.